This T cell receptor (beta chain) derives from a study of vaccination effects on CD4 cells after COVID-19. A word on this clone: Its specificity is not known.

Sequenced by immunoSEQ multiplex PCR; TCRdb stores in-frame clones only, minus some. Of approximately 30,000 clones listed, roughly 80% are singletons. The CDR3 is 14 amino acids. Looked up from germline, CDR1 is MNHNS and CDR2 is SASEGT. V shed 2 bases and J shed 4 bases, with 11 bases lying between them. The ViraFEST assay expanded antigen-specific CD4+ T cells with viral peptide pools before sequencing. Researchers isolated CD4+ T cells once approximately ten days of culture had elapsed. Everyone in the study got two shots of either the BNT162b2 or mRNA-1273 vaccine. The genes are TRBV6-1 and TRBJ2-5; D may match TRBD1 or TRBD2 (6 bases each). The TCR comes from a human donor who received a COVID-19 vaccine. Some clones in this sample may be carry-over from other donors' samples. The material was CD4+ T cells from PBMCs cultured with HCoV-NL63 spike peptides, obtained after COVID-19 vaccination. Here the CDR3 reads CASSEQGGRETQYF. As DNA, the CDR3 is TGTGCCAGCAGTGAACAAGGGGGGAGAGAGACCCAGTACTTC.